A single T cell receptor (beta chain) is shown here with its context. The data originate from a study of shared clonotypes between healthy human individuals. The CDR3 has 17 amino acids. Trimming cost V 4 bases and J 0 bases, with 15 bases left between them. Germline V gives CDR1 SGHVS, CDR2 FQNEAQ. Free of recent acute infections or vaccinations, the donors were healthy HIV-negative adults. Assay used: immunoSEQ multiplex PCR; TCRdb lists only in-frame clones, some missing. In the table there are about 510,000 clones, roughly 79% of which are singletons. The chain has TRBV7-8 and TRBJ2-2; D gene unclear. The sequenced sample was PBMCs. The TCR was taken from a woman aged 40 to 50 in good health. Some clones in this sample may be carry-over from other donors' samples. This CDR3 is CASSSPPLLTNTGELFF. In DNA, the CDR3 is TGTGCCAGCAGCTCACCCCCCCTCCTTACGAACACCGGGGAGCTGTTTTTT.